This TCR beta chain comes out of a study of T cells in tuberculosis. The CDR3 extends over 16 amino acids. The V gene's germline CDR1 is MNHEY and CDR2 SMNVEV (reference sequence). V was clipped by 3 bases and J by 3 bases; unmatched bases: 6. Specified time point: new active TB diagnosis, blood taken before or within 7 days of starting treatment. The assay was immunoSEQ multiplex PCR, and TCRdb's table has in-frame clones only and misses some. This table holds 25,000 to 30,000 clones, 92% found once. The chain has TRBV27 and TRBJ2-3; 10 nucleotides line up with TRBD1. The clonotype was recovered from an adult with tuberculosis. This sample comprised PBMCs, obtained at tuberculosis diagnosis. The CDR3 DNA follows: TGTGCCAGCAGTTTCCCGACAGGGGGCAGGACAGATACGCAGTATTTT. Amino acid sequence: CASSFPTGGRTDTQYF.